Listed below are T cell receptor beta chains from one sample, sequenced in a study of control samples from healthy donors and cancer patients. Using immunoSEQ multiplex PCR, the repertoire was profiled, and TCRdb retains in-frame clones only, with some absent. Of about 180,000 clones in the sample, 85% to 95% were seen once. What was sequenced was blood. All receptors come from a man aged 25 to 45 in good health. Each CDR3 is given with its conserved first and last residue. A D gene is named only where the DNA matches it firmly. Size is omitted from some rows. Given values are once, few, many or a class for expanded clones.

J gene	V gene	D gene	clone size	CDR3 DNA	CDR3 protein
TRBJ2-5	TRBV4-3	-	-	TGCGCCAGCAGCCAAGACCGGAGGGGCAGAGGCCAAGAGACCCAGTACTTC	CASSQDRRGRGQETQYF
TRBJ1-4	TRBV15	TRBD1	-	TGTGCCACCAGCAGAGATGGGACAGGGGGAAGTGAAAAACTGTTTTTT	CATSRDGTGGSEKLFF
TRBJ2-2	TRBV7-9	-	few	TGTGCCAGCAGTTTACAGGGAACAGGGGAGCTGTTTTTT	CASSLQGTGELFF
TRBJ1-1	TRBV21-1	-	-	TGTGCCAGCAGCCGGACAGGTTTTAGTACTGAAGCTTTCTTT	CASSRTGFSTEAFF
TRBJ1-4	TRBV6-5	-	-	TGTGCCAGCCCGAATGAGGACGGGACAATGAAAAAACTGTTTTTT	CASPNEDGTMKKLFF
TRBJ2-5	TRBV15	-	few	TGTGCCACCAGTTTGCGGGACTTCCCAGAGACCCAGTACTTC	CATSLRDFPETQYF
TRBJ1-5	TRBV4-1	TRBD1	-	TGCGCCAGCAGCCACGCGGGACAGGTGGGTTCGCAGCCCCAGCATTTT	CASSHAGQVGSQPQHF
TRBJ1-4	TRBV29-1	-	many	TGCAGCGCCAGAGAGGATTCAACTAATGAAAAACTGTTTTTT	CSAREDSTNEKLFF
TRBJ1-1	TRBV5-4	-	-	TGTGCCAGCAGCTTGGGGGGCAGGAGGAACACTGAAGCTTTCTTT	CASSLGGRRNTEAFF
TRBJ2-3	TRBV5-1	TRBD2	-	TGCGCCAGCAGGAGTACGGGGACTAGCGGGAGGACAGATACGCAGTATTTT	CASRSTGTSGRTDTQYF
TRBJ1-6	TRBV9	-	-	TGTGCCAGCAGCGTAGAACCAGGCCCCCGGCTTGCACCCCTCCACTTT	CASSVEPGPRLAPLHF
TRBJ1-1	TRBV6-5	-	-	TGTGCCAGCATTCGAGACGGGTCTTCTGAAGCTTTCTTT	CASIRDGSSEAFF
TRBJ1-1	TRBV2	-	-	TGTGCCAGCAGTGAAGATGGGACACCGAGTGAAGCTTTCTTT	CASSEDGTPSEAFF
TRBJ1-2	TRBV6-5	-	-	TGTGCCACCCCCCCCGGCACCTACACCTTC	CATPPGTYTF
TRBJ1-2	TRBV19	-	-	TGTGCCAGTAATCTCCGAGGGGGCTACACCTTC	CASNLRGGYTF
TRBJ1-1	TRBV29-1	TRBD1	few	TGCAGCGTCGCACAGGGGGCAATGAACACTGAAGCTTTCTTT	CSVAQGAMNTEAFF
TRBJ1-6	TRBV4-3	-	many	TGCGCCAGCAGCCAAGACTCGGGCACCGGGGGTTCACCCCTCCACTTT	CASSQDSGTGGSPLHF
TRBJ1-6	TRBV6-4	-	-	TGTGCCAGCAGTGACTCGCAGGGAGGTTCACCCCTCCACTTT	CASSDSQGGSPLHF
TRBJ2-5	TRBV28	TRBD2	-	TGTGCCACGGGGGTGCCTAGCGGCCAAGAGACCCAGTACTTC	CATGVPSGQETQYF
TRBJ1-6	TRBV30	-	few	TGTGCCTGGAGGGGAAGGGAATCCTATAATTCACCCCTCCACTTT	CAWRGRESYNSPLHF
TRBJ1-1	TRBV7-6	-	-	TGTGCCAGCAGCTTAGCAGGTTTGTCGACCAACTCTGAAGCTTTCTTT	CASSLAGLSTNSEAFF
TRBJ2-2	TRBV4-3	-	-	TGCGCCAGCAGCCAAGATAGGACCGTCAACACCGGGGAGCTGTTTTTT	CASSQDRTVNTGELFF
TRBJ2-1	TRBV7-9	TRBD1	-	TGTGCCAGCAGCCCCGGGACAGGGGGTAGTGATGAGCAGTTCTTC	CASSPGTGGSDEQFF
TRBJ1-1	TRBV7-6	-	-	TGTGCCAGCAGCTCGAACCAGGTCACTGAAGCTTTCTTT	CASSSNQVTEAFF
TRBJ1-6	TRBV9	-	-	TGTGCCAGCAGCGTCGGGGGTTTCTATAATTCACCCCTCCACTTT	CASSVGGFYNSPLHF
TRBJ1-5	TRBV27	-	-	TGTGCCAGCAGCAGACAGCTCAATCAGCCCCAGCATTTT	CASSRQLNQPQHF
TRBJ1-2	TRBV7-8	-	-	TGTGCCAGCAGCTTAGTAGAACAGAGTTATGGCTACACCTTC	CASSLVEQSYGYTF
TRBJ1-4	TRBV7-9	-	once	TGTGCCAGCAGCTTCGGGGTTGCAACTAATGAAAAACTGTTTTTT	CASSFGVATNEKLFF
TRBJ1-2	TRBV5-1	TRBD1	-	TGCGCCAGCAGCTTGGTTACAGGGGGTTACTATGGCTACACCTTC	CASSLVTGGYYGYTF
TRBJ2-3	TRBV21-1	-	-	TGTGCCAGCAGCGCTAGACAGGGAGGGAGGTCAGATACGCAGTATTTT	CASSARQGGRSDTQYF
TRBJ2-5	TRBV5-1	-	-	TGCGCCAGCAGCTTGGCCGATGCCTTGGGAGAGACCCAGTACTTC	CASSLADALGETQYF
TRBJ1-2	TRBV7-9	TRBD1	-	TGTGCCAGCAGCTTAGAGACAGGGGCTAACTATGGCTACACCTTC	CASSLETGANYGYTF
TRBJ2-3	TRBV7-3	TRBD1	-	TGTGCCAGCAGCACTCAGGGGGCCACAGATACGCAGTATTTT	CASSTQGATDTQYF
TRBJ2-2	TRBV5-1	-	-	TGCGCCAGCAGCTCATTGGGGGACACCGGGGAGCTGTTTTTT	CASSSLGDTGELFF
TRBJ2-3	TRBV15	-	-	TGTGCCACCAGGACCGACGGAGGCACAGATACGCAGTATTTT	CATRTDGGTDTQYF
TRBJ1-2	TRBV28	TRBD1	-	TGTGCCAGCAGGTACGGGGACAGGGACTATGGCTACACCTTC	CASRYGDRDYGYTF
TRBJ1-6	TRBV5-5	TRBD1	once	TGTGCCAGCAGCGACGGGCGGACAGGGGTCTCACCCCTCCACTTT	CASSDGRTGVSPLHF
TRBJ2-3	TRBV7-8	-	-	TGTGCCAGCAGCTTATCCCGGACAGATACGCAGTATTTT	CASSLSRTDTQYF
TRBJ2-5	TRBV18	-	-	TGTGCCAGCTCACCCCGGCAGACCCAAGAGACCCAGTACTTC	CASSPRQTQETQYF
TRBJ2-2	TRBV5-1	-	-	TGCGCCAGCAGCCGGAGGAGGGGAGGTGACGGGGAGCTGTTTTTT	CASSRRRGGDGELFF
TRBJ2-1	TRBV5-4	TRBD1	-	TGTGCCAGCAGCCCAGGCCGGGGCGGAGGACAGGCCGGCAATGAGCAGTTCTTC	CASSPGRGGGQAGNEQFF
TRBJ1-5	TRBV4-1	TRBD1	once	TGCGCCAGCAGCCAACTAGAGACAGGGGGCTGGCAGCCCCAGCATTTT	CASSQLETGGWQPQHF
TRBJ1-5	TRBV24-1	-	once	TGTGCCACCAGTGTTGGGATGGGTAATCAGCCCCAGCATTTT	CATSVGMGNQPQHF
TRBJ2-3	TRBV27	-	-	TGTGCCAGCAGAAAACAGGAAAGCACAGATACGCAGTATTTT	CASRKQESTDTQYF
TRBJ2-3	TRBV18	TRBD2	-	TGTGCCAGCTCACCACCATGGCTAGCGGGGGCAGATACGCAGTATTTT	CASSPPWLAGADTQYF
TRBJ2-5	TRBV24-1	-	-	TGTGCCACCAGTGATAGGAGTACCACCCGGGAGACCCAGTACTTC	CATSDRSTTRETQYF
TRBJ1-2	TRBV19	TRBD1	-	TGTGCCAGTAGTATAGAGACGACAGGGAGGGCAAATGGCTACACCTTC	CASSIETTGRANGYTF
TRBJ2-5	TRBV19	TRBD2	-	TGTGCCAGTAGTGATGGGGGGGGTGCGGAGACCCAGTACTTC	CASSDGGGAETQYF
TRBJ1-1	TRBV2	-	-	TGTGCCAGCAGTGAAGCCAGGGGGAACACTGAAGCTTTCTTT	CASSEARGNTEAFF
TRBJ1-4	TRBV2	-	-	TGTGCCAGCTCCGCGGAAAAACTGTTTTTT	CASSAEKLFF
TRBJ2-7	TRBV27	-	-	TGTGCCAGCAGTGTCGGGACGCACGAGCAGTACTTC	CASSVGTHEQYF
TRBJ1-1	TRBV4-1	-	-	TGCGCCAGCAGCCCAAACAGGGCCTTGAGTACTGAAGCTTTCTTT	CASSPNRALSTEAFF
TRBJ1-2	TRBV14	-	once	TGTGCCAGCAGCCAAGAACCCCGCCGACGGATCCACTATGGCTACACCTTC	CASSQEPRRRIHYGYTF
TRBJ2-5	TRBV7-3	TRBD2	-	TGTGCCAGCAGCTTAGGTTCTAGCGGGACACAACGCGGCGAGACCCAGTACTTC	CASSLGSSGTQRGETQYF
TRBJ1-3	TRBV3-1/TRBV3-2	TRBD1	-	TGTGCCAGCAGCCAAATACCGGGACAGGGCACTGAAGACACCATATATTTT	CASSQIPGQGTEDTIYF